This T cell receptor (beta chain) is drawn from a study of blood T cells in healthy people across ages. It was with a sample-barcoded 5' primer and a J-beta primer mix that a second PCR of roughly 7 to 12 cycles was run. One entry per CDR3 protein results from TCRdb running MiXCR on the 5' RACE reads. This sample has about 1.8 million distinct CDR3 sequences, with 49% found just once. The extraction recovered at least 5.5 micrograms of total RNA per sample. V gave up 10 bases and J gave up 0 bases, with 11 bases separating them. Germline assignment: CDR1 MNHEY and CDR2 SVGEGT. The CDR3 is 13 amino acids. Study outcomes and limitations: Relative to aged donors, long-lived donors carried more naive CD4+ cells and displayed higher diversity. Possibly confounding the expanded clonotype changes was the fact that donor CMV status was unknown. Per million T cells, TCR beta diversity dropped roughly linearly as age increased.

This clonotype was recorded a few times. The antigen remains undetermined. The sequencing input was blood. This receptor was taken from a woman in her 40s in good health. The chain couples TRBV6-2 or TRBV6-3 to TRBJ2-3; the D gene is possibly TRBD2 (5 bases). The CDR3 bases are TGTGCCACCAGCGGCTGGAGCACAGATACGCAGTATTTT. It codes for CATSGWSTDTQYF.